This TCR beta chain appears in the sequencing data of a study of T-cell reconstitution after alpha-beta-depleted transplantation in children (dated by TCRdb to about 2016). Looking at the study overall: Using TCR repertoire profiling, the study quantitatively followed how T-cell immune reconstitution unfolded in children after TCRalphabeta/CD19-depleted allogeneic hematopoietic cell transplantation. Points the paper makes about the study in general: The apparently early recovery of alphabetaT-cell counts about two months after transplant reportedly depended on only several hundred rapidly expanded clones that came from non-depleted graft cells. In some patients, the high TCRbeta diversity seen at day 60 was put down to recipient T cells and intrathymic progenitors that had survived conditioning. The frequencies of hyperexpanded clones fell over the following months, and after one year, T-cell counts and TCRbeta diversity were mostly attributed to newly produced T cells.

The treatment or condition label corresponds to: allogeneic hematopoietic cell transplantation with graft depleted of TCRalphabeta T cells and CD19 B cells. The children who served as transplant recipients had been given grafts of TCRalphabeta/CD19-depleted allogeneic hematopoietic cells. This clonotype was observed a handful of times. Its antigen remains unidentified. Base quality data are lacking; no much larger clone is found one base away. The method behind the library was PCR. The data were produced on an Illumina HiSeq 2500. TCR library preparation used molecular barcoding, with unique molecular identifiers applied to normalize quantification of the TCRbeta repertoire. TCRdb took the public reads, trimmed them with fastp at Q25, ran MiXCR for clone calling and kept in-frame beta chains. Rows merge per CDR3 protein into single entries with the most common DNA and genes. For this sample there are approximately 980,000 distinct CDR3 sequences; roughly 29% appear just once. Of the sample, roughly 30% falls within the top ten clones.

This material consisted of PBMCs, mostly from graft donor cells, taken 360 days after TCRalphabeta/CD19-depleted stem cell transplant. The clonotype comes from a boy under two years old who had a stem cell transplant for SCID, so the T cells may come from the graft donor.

The DNA sequence follows: TGTGCCAGCAGCTTAGATCCGGGACGGGGCGAGCAGTACTTC. Translated, this gives CASSLDPGRGEQYF. The rearrangement combines TRBV7-9 with TRBJ2-7; the D gene is perhaps TRBD1 or TRBD2, each of them matching over 5 bases. The CDR3 has 14 amino acids, counting the end cysteine and phenylalanine. The retained sequence is limited to the CDR3, 42 bases, with the frame set at the first base. The V end loses 1 base and the J end loses 6 bases, and a stretch of 13 bases separates them. The CDR1 and CDR2 encoded by the germline V gene (reference sequence) are SEHNR and FQNEAQ.